The sequence of this TCR beta chain was determined in a study of blood T cells in healthy people across ages. Combining a sample-barcoded 5' primer with a J-beta primer mix, a second PCR ran for roughly 7 to 12 cycles. From the 5' RACE reads, TCRdb called clonotypes with MiXCR, one entry per CDR3 protein. In the table there are more than 750,000 distinct CDR3 sequences, approximately 32% of which are singletons. Concerning this clonotype itself: The antigen is unknown.

The study, taken as a whole, reports: Age advanced and TCR beta diversity per million T cells fell, roughly linearly.

The CDR3 contains 16 residues. The junction had 4 bases not matched to a gene; V was cut back by 0 bases and J by 3 bases. Per germline, CDR1 DFQATT and CDR2 SNEGSKA (reference sequence). These records were also assigned to another study, of T cells of mothers and their children.

Sequenced material: blood. The TCR was taken from a woman aged 40 to 55 in good health. The chain uses TRBV20-1 and TRBJ2-2, with 10 bases aligning to TRBD1. The CDR3 spells CSARENDRGHTGELFF. The CDR3 DNA follows: TGCAGTGCTAGAGAAAACGACAGGGGGCACACCGGGGAGCTGTTTTTT.